This TCR beta chain appears in the sequencing data of a study of control samples from healthy donors and cancer patients (dated by TCRdb to about 2020). This clone was observed a few times. Its antigen remains undetermined. No much larger clonotype is one base removed from it; base qualities were not supplied. The library came from the immunoSEQ multiplex PCR assay. Drawn from immuneACCESS, this table holds only the in-frame rearrangements with V and J called that TCRdb kept. Clones are partly lost; checked studies trace under half to an unresolved V gene and leave the rest unexplained. The table for this sample lists around 200,000 clones; about nine tenths of them were counted only once. Jointly, the top ten make up approximately 1.6% of the sample. From its cysteine to its phenylalanine, the CDR3 spans 13 amino acids. Of all the DNA, just the CDR3 is kept, 39 bases in frame from base 1. V and J lose 2 bases and 2 bases, and a span of 6 bases separates them.

The source material was blood. The receptor was isolated from a woman aged 25-40 years in good health. The V and J segments used are TRBV12-3 or TRBV12-4 and TRBJ1-1, with no D gene named confidently. The CDR3 amino acid sequence is: CASSLKGNTEAFF. DNA sequence: TGTGCCAGCAGTTTAAAAGGAAACACTGAAGCTTTCTTT.